These 32 T cell receptor beta chains share one sample of origin, sequenced in a study of response to subunit inactivated influenza vaccine. TCRdb ran MiXCR on the RT-PCR reads and lists one entry per CDR3 protein. This sample has about 610,000 distinct CDR3 sequences, with roughly 15% found just once. This sample comprised PBMCs from blood, obtained 11 to 12 days after vaccination. The receptors derive from a man aged 45-60 years who received an inactivated influenza vaccine.

This clonotype was found many times. This rearrangement joins TRBV7-2 to TRBJ1-6, with D possibly TRBD1 on 5 matching bases. CDR1 is SGHTA and CDR2 is FQGNSA in the germline V gene. The V end lost 1 base, the J end lost 19 bases, and 17 bases lay between the germline ends. The CDR3 runs 13 residues. CDR3 coding DNA: TGTGCCAGCAGCTTAGGTGGGGCCAGGGACGTTCACTTT. Translated, it gives CASSLGGARDVHF.

This clonotype was seen a few times. The V gene is TRBV7-9, the J gene TRBJ1-6, with 9 bases aligning to TRBD1. The CDR3 has 15 amino acids. J gave up 7 bases and V 5 bases, and 6 bases lay outside the gene matches. Germline-derived CDR1 and CDR2 are SEHNR and FQNEAQ (reference sequence). In DNA, the CDR3 is TGTGCCAGCAGCCCACACAGGGGGCTCAATTCACCCCTCCACTTT. This encodes CASSPHRGLNSPLHF.

This clonotype was seen a handful of times. The chain recombines TRBV18 with TRBJ2-1; TRBD2 matches 9 bases. CDR3 length: 13 amino acids. J was trimmed by 9 bases and V by 5 bases; bases with no gene match: 5. Germline V gene data show CDR1 as KGHSH and CDR2 as LQKENI. CDR3 sequence: CASSGTSRGEQFF. The CDR3 DNA is TGTGCCAGCTCAGGGACTAGCCGAGGTGAGCAGTTCTTC.

This clonotype has just a few counts. The chain uses TRBV10-3 and TRBJ2-3; 10 bases map to TRBD1. The germline V gene encodes CDR1 ENHRY and CDR2 SYGVKD. With V trimmed by 6 bases and J by 2 bases, 5 bases remained unmatched. The length of the CDR3 is 15 residues. The CDR3, as DNA: TGTGCCATCAGGACCGGGACAGGGGACACAGATACGCAGTATTTT. This gives the protein CAIRTGTGDTDTQYF.

This chain connects TRBV29-1 to TRBJ2-1, with 9 bases identical to TRBD1. The CDR3 consists of 10 residues. CDR1 SQVTM and CDR2 ANQGSEA come from the germline V gene. With 7 bases clipped from V and 14 bases from J, the junction kept 6 bases outside the gene matches. The DNA for the CDR3 is TGCAGCGCCGGGACAGGGTGGGAGTTCTTC. Translation gives CSAGTGWEFF.

The rearrangement joins TRBV20-1 to TRBJ2-5; 9 nucleotides match TRBD2. The CDR3 is 14 residues long. The junction had 10 bases not matched to a gene; V was cut back by 6 bases and J by 5 bases. Per the germline V gene, CDR1 is DFQATT and CDR2 is SNEGSKA (reference sequence). Here the CDR3 reads CSAGAGGARETQYF. CDR3 sequence (DNA): TGCAGTGCAGGGGCGGGAGGGGCCCGGGAGACCCAGTACTTC.

This clonotype was seen ten or more times. The chain links TRBV7-2 to TRBJ2-3; 10 nucleotides match TRBD1. V was clipped by 5 bases and J by 3 bases; unmatched bases: 8. The germline V gene has CDR1 SGHTA and CDR2 FQGNSA. There are 16 residues in the CDR3. Here the CDR3 reads CASSVDRGLGTDTQYF. The CDR3 DNA is TGTGCCAGCAGCGTAGACAGGGGGCTCGGTACAGATACGCAGTATTTT.

This clonotype turned up a few times. The chain is built from TRBV18 and TRBJ1-1, with 7 nucleotides matching TRBD1. V shed 3 bases and J 4 bases; nucleotides not matched to a gene: 5. CDR1 and CDR2 from the germline V gene are KGHSH and LQKENI. The CDR3 is 14 residues long. The DNA for the CDR3 is TGTGCCAGCTCACCGTCGCAGGGGGGCACTGAAGCTTTCTTT. Its translation is CASSPSQGGTEAFF. Drawing the rest from reference TRBV18 and TRBJ1-1, the complete variable domain is NAGVMQNPRHLVRRRGQEARLRCSPMKGHSHVYWYRQLPEEGLKFMVYLQKENIIDESGMPKERFSAEFPKEGPSILRIQQVVRGDSAAYFCASSPSQGGTEAFFGQGTRLTVV.

This chain connects TRBV6-1 to TRBJ1-1, with D possibly being TRBD1 (5 bases). Trimming removed 10 bases at V and 3 bases at J, with 18 bases between. This CDR3 spans 14 amino acids. The germline V gene encodes CDR1 MNHNS and CDR2 SASEGT. CDR3 sequence reads: CATTGPIQDTEAFF. The DNA of the CDR3 is TGTGCCACCACGGGGCCGATTCAGGACACTGAAGCTTTCTTT.

V gene TRBV5-5 combines with J gene TRBJ2-7; TRBD1 matches at 11 bases. V trimming: 2 bases; J trimming: 6 bases; junction bases outside the gene matches: 4. The V gene's germline CDR1 is SGHKS and CDR2 YYEKEE (reference sequence). The CDR3 totals 14 residues. CDR3 in amino acids: CASSFGQGAREQYF. The CDR3 bases are TGTGCCAGCAGCTTCGGACAGGGGGCTCGCGAGCAGTACTTC.

There are a few counts of this clonotype. V gene TRBV20-1 combines with J gene TRBJ2-3; D is possibly TRBD2 (5 bases). This CDR3 is 13 amino acids long. Per the germline V gene, CDR1 is DFQATT and CDR2 is SNEGSKA (reference sequence). Between the trimmed V and J ends, which lost 7 bases and 1 base, there was a span of 12 bases. This chain's CDR3 is CSVGREGTDTQYF. The CDR3 DNA reads TGCAGTGTTGGCCGGGAAGGCACAGATACGCAGTATTTT.

This clonotype was seen only once. The chain carries TRBV2 and TRBJ1-5, with D hard to call. The CDR3 is made up of 16 amino acids. V dropped 4 bases and J dropped 0 bases, with 13 bases sitting between them. Germline lookup yields CDR1 SNHLY and CDR2 FYNNEI. The CDR3 sequence: CASSATEIYSNQPQHF. CDR3 in DNA: TGTGCCAGCAGTGCAACAGAGATCTATAGCAATCAGCCCCAGCATTTT.

The chain carries TRBV18 and TRBJ2-5; D is unclear. V was pared by 6 bases and J by 2 bases, with 19 bases between. The length of the CDR3 is 16 residues. Germline loops: CDR1 KGHSH, CDR2 LQKENI. The CDR3 loop reads CASSTPRRTGQETQYF. The CDR3 nucleotides are TGTGCCAGCTCTACTCCTCGCCGGACCGGACAAGAGACCCAGTACTTC.

This clonotype was seen a few times. This chain joins TRBV5-1 and TRBJ2-2, with 9 positions matching TRBD1. The CDR3 is 17 amino acids. The germline V gene has CDR1 SGHRS and CDR2 YFSETQ. V was clipped by 0 bases and J by 4 bases; unmatched bases: 7. CDR3 in amino acids: CASSLGNRGLGTGELFF. The DNA for the CDR3 is TGCGCCAGCAGCTTGGGGAACAGGGGGCTCGGCACCGGGGAGCTGTTTTTT.

The genes are TRBV20-1 and TRBJ2-6; no reliable D call. V gave up 1 base and J gave up 0 bases, with 4 bases separating them. The CDR3 length is 14 residues. Germline CDR1 and CDR2: DFQATT and SNEGSKA (reference sequence). CDR3 nucleotide sequence: TGCAGTGCTAGAGTGGACTCTGGGGCCAACGTCCTGACTTTC. Amino acid sequence: CSARVDSGANVLTF.

This clonotype was picked up a small number of times. The chain employs TRBV19 and TRBJ2-1; no clear D. The CDR3 length is 16 residues. Per germline, CDR1 LNHDA and CDR2 SQIVND (reference sequence). The ends were cut back, 2 bases at V and 2 bases at J, with 13 bases in the middle. The chain's CDR3 is CASSIRLTLTYNEQFF. CDR3 nucleotide sequence: TGTGCCAGTAGTATAAGATTGACATTGACCTACAATGAGCAGTTCTTC.

This clonotype was seen ten or more times. V and J are TRBV12-3 or TRBV12-4 and TRBJ2-1, with 14 bases that match TRBD2. The V and J ends lost 7 bases and 14 bases, in that order; junction bases with no gene match: 10. The CDR3 has 14 amino acids. In DNA form, the CDR3 reads TGTGCCAGCACCCCGGGACTAGCGGGGGTAAGCGAGTTCTTC. As protein: CASTPGLAGVSEFF.

This clonotype came up many times. The rearrangement joins TRBV9 to TRBJ2-5; 8 bases fit TRBD2. This CDR3 spans 13 amino acids. V lost 3 bases to trimming and J lost 3 bases; unmatched junction nucleotides: 1. CDR1 is SGDLS, CDR2 YYNGEE, per germline. The CDR3 spells CASSGSGKETQYF. In nucleotides, the CDR3 is TGTGCCAGCAGCGGTAGCGGGAAAGAGACCCAGTACTTC.

The chain employs TRBV19 and TRBJ2-1; D gene ambiguous. This CDR3 region has 13 residues. The V end was cut by 1 base, the J end by 7 bases, with 8 bases between. The germline gives CDR1 LNHDA, CDR2 SQIVND (reference sequence). DNA for the CDR3: TGTGCCAGTAGTATAGGGGATAATAATGAGCAGTTCTTC. Translated, it gives CASSIGDNNEQFF.

This clonotype was counted at least ten times. The chain has TRBV5-1 and TRBJ2-7; D may be TRBD2 (6 bases). Deletions cut 7 bases from V and 1 base from J, with 12 bases between. In germline, CDR1 is SGHRS, CDR2 YFSETQ. The length of the CDR3 is 13 residues. The CDR3 region has the DNA TGCGCCAGCCGAGGGACTTTTTCCTACGAGCAGTACTTC. This translates into CASRGTFSYEQYF.

The rearrangement uses TRBV3-1 and TRBJ2-7, with 7 bases fitting TRBD2. Looked up from germline, CDR1 is LGHDT and CDR2 is YNNKEL (reference sequence). This CDR3 has 15 amino acids. The ends lost 0 bases at V and 3 bases at J; junction bases unmatched: 5. CDR3 amino acids: CASSQDRLAFYEQYF. CDR3 nucleotide sequence: TGTGCCAGCAGCCAAGATAGACTAGCCTTCTACGAGCAGTACTTC.

At least ten counts were recorded for this clonotype. J is TRBJ1-1 and V is TRBV29-1; TRBD1 might be the D (5 bases). The CDR3 length is 13 residues. The germline CDR1 and CDR2 sequences are SQVTM and ANQGSEA. Deletions cut 7 bases from V and 2 bases from J, with 14 bases between. Here the CDR3 DNA reads TGCAGCGCCCTTTGGGGGGGAAACACTGAAGCTTTCTTT. Its translation is CSALWGGNTEAFF.

This clonotype was counted many times. The chain employs TRBV29-1 and TRBJ2-1, with 10 bases matching TRBD1. Trimming took 6 bases from V and 2 from J; bases not matched to a gene: 4. Germline assignment: CDR1 SQVTM and CDR2 ANQGSEA. The CDR3 spans 14 residues. CDR3 sequence: CSVAGTGAYNEQFF. CDR3 in DNA: TGCAGCGTAGCCGGGACAGGGGCCTACAATGAGCAGTTCTTC.

The chain employs TRBV6-5 and TRBJ2-5; tentative D call: TRBD2 (5 bases). V was cut by 0 bases and J by 1 base, with 12 bases left in between. This CDR3 region has 16 residues. Germline values: CDR1 MNHEY, CDR2 SVGAGI. CDR3 nucleotides: TGTGCCAGCAGTTACTCGGCCAGCGAGGGCCAAGAGACCCAGTACTTC. Its protein is CASSYSASEGQETQYF.

This clonotype was seen more than once but under ten times. V gene TRBV7-2 combines with J gene TRBJ2-5, with no clear D. Per germline, CDR1 SGHTA and CDR2 FQGNSA. The CDR3 is 14 residues long. V was clipped by 5 bases and J by 2 bases, with 12 bases between them. CDR3 nucleotides: TGTGCCAGCAGCATGAGGACGGAACAAGAGACCCAGTACTTC. Its protein product is CASSMRTEQETQYF.

This clonotype was counted between two and nine times. The chain employs TRBV6-1 and TRBJ2-1, with no clear D. V was trimmed by 5 bases and J by 2 bases, leaving 19 bases between them. The CDR3 sequence is 17 residues long. Germline assignment: CDR1 MNHNS and CDR2 SASEGT. This chain's CDR3 is CASSKQPGRATYNEQFF. CDR3 DNA sequence: TGTGCCAGCAGTAAACAACCCGGCAGAGCAACCTACAATGAGCAGTTCTTC.

The J gene is TRBJ1-1, the V gene TRBV29-1; D is perhaps TRBD1 (6 bases). Germline V gives CDR1 SQVTM, CDR2 ANQGSEA. The V end was cut by 6 bases, the J end by 0 bases, with 8 bases between. The CDR3 is 12 amino acids. The CDR3 is CSVWDMNTEAFF. CDR3 DNA sequence: TGCAGCGTATGGGACATGAACACTGAAGCTTTCTTT.

The rearrangement links TRBV5-6 to TRBJ2-1; 8 bases match TRBD2. CDR1 SGHDT and CDR2 YYEEEE come from the germline V gene. J lost 4 bases, V lost 4 bases, and 16 bases had no gene match. This CDR3 is 18 amino acids long. As DNA, the CDR3 is TGTGCCAGCAGCCCCGGGGGGGCTAGCGGTGCCATTTACAATGAGCAGTTCTTC. It is translated as CASSPGGASGAIYNEQFF.

This clonotype was recorded a few times. The V and J genes are TRBV11-1 and TRBJ2-2; the D gene could be TRBD1 or TRBD2 (6 bases each). Germline CDR1 SGHAT, CDR2 FQDESV (reference sequence). The CDR3 runs to 18 residues. Between the trimmed V and J ends, which lost 4 bases and 4 bases, there was a span of 22 bases. The CDR3 nucleotides are TGTGCCAGCAGCTCGACACGGGGGCAGCCCTCTTTCACCGGGGAGCTGTTTTTT. It encodes CASSSTRGQPSFTGELFF.

This clonotype was detected a few times. Because it lacks the conserved phenylalanine or tryptophan at the end, this CDR3 is likely a read error. This chain links TRBV7-8 with TRBJ2-7, with 9 bases that match TRBD2. V lost 1 base to trimming and J lost 9 bases; unmatched junction nucleotides: 13. Germline V gene sequence: CDR1 SGHVS, CDR2 FQNEAQ. The CDR3 has 16 residues. CDR3 nucleotide sequence: TGTGCCAGCAGCTTAGAAGGGGCTAGCGGGATGGGCCGGCAGTACTAC. Its protein is CASSLEGASGMGRQYY.

This clonotype occurred a few times. This rearrangement joins TRBV5-1 to TRBJ1-4, with unresolved D. The CDR3 is made up of 13 amino acids. Trimming removed 5 bases from V and 4 bases from J, with 9 bases in between. From germline, CDR1 is SGHRS and CDR2 YFSETQ. CDR3 sequence: CASRSDYNEKLFF. CDR3 bases: TGCGCCAGCAGATCGGATTATAATGAAAAACTGTTTTTT.

The genes are TRBV7-9 and TRBJ1-1; the D gene is possibly TRBD1 (6 bases). Germline V gene lookup returns CDR1 SEHNR and CDR2 FQNEAQ (reference sequence). This CDR3 has 17 residues. V lost 1 base, J lost 1 base, and 16 bases lay in between. CDR3 DNA: TGTGCCAGCAGCTTAGTTAACACAGGGTTGGCGAACACTGAAGCTTTCTTT. Translated, it gives CASSLVNTGLANTEAFF. The variable domain in full, with the rest retrieved from reference TRBV7-9 and TRBJ1-1, is DTGVSQNPRHKITKRGQNVTFRCDPISEHNRLYWYRQTLGQGPEFLTYFQNEAQLEKSRLLSDRFSAERPKGSFSTLEIQRTEQGDSAMYLCASSLVNTGLANTEAFFGQGTRLTVV.